This TCR beta chain comes out of a study of T cells in Graves' hyperthyroidism and ophthalmopathy (dated by TCRdb to about 2019). About the investigation overall: Peripheral blood was collected at initial diagnosis, before any treatment. To identify TCR V-J signatures that set the groups apart, the researchers used a discovery cohort of 100 patients, made up of 40 to 45 with Graves' ophthalmopathy and some 55 with stable Graves' hyperthyroidism. Whether ophthalmopathy could be predicted prospectively was tested in an independent validation cohort made up of 18 to 20 hyperthyroidism patients plus 17 patients who later progressed to ophthalmopathy. The 90 to 100 discovery patients were randomly divided into training and test sets at a 7:3 ratio. The study also compared thyroid tissue and blood T-cell repertoires from roughly 6 Graves' hyperthyroidism patients. Following sampling, methimazole starting at 30 mg daily was given to hyperthyroidism patients, and high-dose intravenous methylprednisolone was given to ophthalmopathy patients. According to the paper, TCR Vbeta CDR3 sequencing was carried out on over 130 peripheral blood samples, which came from about 45 ophthalmopathy, about 75 hyperthyroidism and 17 progressor patients. Paper-wide results and their limitations: Sample size was not statistically predetermined, and investigators were not blinded to group allocation. In cross-validation, a model built on a 13 V-J signature told ophthalmopathy apart from stable hyperthyroidism with less than 90% sensitivity and 81% to 82% specificity, and in testing the same model reached 80%/75%. In validation, progression to ophthalmopathy was predicted by the model with 65% to 71% sensitivity and 72.22% specificity, a median of roughly 6.4 months before onset. Most expanded thyroid clonotypes (frequency above 0.001) were also detected in blood, suggesting blood repertoires may reflect thyroid immune responses.

Regarding this clonotype: Its binding antigen is unknown. No much larger clone exists at a distance of one base, and base qualities are not known.

Taken from the germline V gene (reference sequence), the CDR1 and CDR2 loops are GTSNPN and SVGIG. V and J are trimmed by 2 bases and 1 base, and the gene matches miss 22 bases of the junction. The CDR3 spans 20 residues, from the cysteine through the phenylalanine. Just CDR3 DNA is preserved here, 60 bases in frame from base 1. Moderately to severely active disease, a Clinical Activity Score of at least 3, a NOSPECS grade of at least 4, and a duration under 3 months were present in ophthalmopathy patients. The study excluded patients with uncontrolled infections, other autoimmune diseases, pregnancy or lactation. Clinical symptoms, serum thyroxine and TRAb, thyroid ultrasound, and orbital computed tomography formed the basis for the diagnoses. PBMCs were separated from roughly 9.3 ml of fresh peripheral blood using Ficoll-Paque density gradient centrifugation. Total RNA was extracted using Trizol reagent, and RNA quality was assessed on an Agilent 2100 Bioanalyzer.

The TCR beta CDR3 regions were amplified from RNA transcripts. The first round of RT-PCR for the TCR CDR3 was performed with the HTBI primer set and the Qiagen OneStep RT-PCR kit. Libraries were constructed in a second round of multiplex PCR, after which size selection and purification were performed. Sequencing of the libraries was done on an Illumina HiSeq2000 using paired-end 100 bp reads. Turning to the authors' computational methods: SOAPnuke was used to process the raw data, removing reads that contained adapters or uncalled bases, had a mean Phred below 15, or lacked an exact match to the constant primer or identifier. COPE v1.2.5 was used to merge high-quality paired reads, and clonotypes were defined as unique nucleotide sequences. MiTCR v1.1 was used to align the clonotypes against IMGT TRBV, TRBD and TRBJ reference segments. The analysis included only V-J combinations with a frequency above 0.0001, which together covered approximately 99% of the repertoires. The TCS score was defined as F50 (clonal expansion) divided by E x V (chaos), with BLOSUM62-based TCRdist calculated between CDR3 peptides within each V-J. Welch's t-statistics and random forest reduced roughly 540 V-J features to roughly 13, which were used in a naive Bayes classifier (R e1071). TCRdb trimmed the raw reads at Q25, called clones with MiXCR and kept productive beta chains. Every CDR3 protein is listed once, alongside the most common genes and DNA of its rows. These V and J calls are TCRdb output, not the study's own analysis. The sample table contains 600,000 to 650,000 distinct CDR3 sequences; only one count was recorded for around 20% of them. 34% of the sample is held by the ten biggest clonotypes.

Source material: blood. This TCR was sampled from a man aged 30 to 45 with Graves' ophthalmopathy. The chain employs TRBV30 and TRBJ1-1; 7 of the junction bases match TRBD1. The CDR3 protein sequence reads: CAWSSPTGRYEGSGNTEAFF. The DNA sequence reads TGTGCCTGGAGTTCCCCGACAGGGAGGTACGAAGGTTCGGGGAACACTGAAGCTTTCTTT.